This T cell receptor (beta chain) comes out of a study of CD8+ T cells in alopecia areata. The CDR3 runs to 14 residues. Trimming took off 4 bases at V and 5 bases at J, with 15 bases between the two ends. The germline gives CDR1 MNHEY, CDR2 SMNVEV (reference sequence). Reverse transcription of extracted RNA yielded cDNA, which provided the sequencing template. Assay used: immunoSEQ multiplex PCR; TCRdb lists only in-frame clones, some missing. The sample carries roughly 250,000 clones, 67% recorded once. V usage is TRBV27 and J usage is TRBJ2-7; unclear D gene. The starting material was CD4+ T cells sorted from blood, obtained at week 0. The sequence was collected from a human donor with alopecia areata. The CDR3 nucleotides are TGTGCCAGCAGTTCCCCTGGGGTTTTCAACGAGCAGTACTTC. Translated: CASSSPGVFNEQYF.